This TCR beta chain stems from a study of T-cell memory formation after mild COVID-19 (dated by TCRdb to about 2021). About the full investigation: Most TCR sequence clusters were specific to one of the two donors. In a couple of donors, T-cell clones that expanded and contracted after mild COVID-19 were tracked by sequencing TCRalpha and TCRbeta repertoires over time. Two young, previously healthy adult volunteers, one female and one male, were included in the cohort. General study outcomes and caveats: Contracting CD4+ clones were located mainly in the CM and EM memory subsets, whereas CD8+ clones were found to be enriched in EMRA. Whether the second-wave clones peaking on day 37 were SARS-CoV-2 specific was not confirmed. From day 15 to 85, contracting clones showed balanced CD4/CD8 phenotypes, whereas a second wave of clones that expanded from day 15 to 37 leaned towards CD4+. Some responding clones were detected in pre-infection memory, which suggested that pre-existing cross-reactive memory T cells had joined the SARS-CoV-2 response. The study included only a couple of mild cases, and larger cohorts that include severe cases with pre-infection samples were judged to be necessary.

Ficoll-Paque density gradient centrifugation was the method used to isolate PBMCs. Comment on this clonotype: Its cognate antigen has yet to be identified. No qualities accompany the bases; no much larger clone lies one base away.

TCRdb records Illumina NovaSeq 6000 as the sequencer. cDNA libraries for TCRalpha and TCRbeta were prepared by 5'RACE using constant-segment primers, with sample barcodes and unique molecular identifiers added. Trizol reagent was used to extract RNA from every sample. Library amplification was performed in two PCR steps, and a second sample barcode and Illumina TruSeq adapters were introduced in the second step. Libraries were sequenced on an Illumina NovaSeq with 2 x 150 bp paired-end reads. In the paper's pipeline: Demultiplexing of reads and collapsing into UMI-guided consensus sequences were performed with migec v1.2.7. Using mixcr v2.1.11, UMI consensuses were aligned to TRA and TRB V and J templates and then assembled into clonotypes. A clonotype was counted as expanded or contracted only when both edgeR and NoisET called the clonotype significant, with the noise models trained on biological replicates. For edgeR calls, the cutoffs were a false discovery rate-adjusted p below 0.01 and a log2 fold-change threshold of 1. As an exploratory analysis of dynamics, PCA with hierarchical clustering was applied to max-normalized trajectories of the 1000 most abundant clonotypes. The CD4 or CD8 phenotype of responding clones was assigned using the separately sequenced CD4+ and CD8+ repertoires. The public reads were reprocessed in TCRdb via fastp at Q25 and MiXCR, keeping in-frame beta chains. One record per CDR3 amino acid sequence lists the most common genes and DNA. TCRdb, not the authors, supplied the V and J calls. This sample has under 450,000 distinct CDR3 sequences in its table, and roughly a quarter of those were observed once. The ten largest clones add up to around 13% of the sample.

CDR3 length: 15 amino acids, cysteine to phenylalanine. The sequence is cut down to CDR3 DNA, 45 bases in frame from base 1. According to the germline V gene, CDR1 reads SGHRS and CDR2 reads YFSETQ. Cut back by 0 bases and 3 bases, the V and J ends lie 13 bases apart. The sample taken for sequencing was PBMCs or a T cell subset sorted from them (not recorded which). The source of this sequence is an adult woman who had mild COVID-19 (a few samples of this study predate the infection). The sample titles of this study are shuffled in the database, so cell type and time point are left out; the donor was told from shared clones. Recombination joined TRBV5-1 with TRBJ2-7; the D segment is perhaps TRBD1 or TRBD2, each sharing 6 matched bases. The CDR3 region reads CASSLGWGAHYEQYF. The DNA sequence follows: TGCGCCAGCAGCTTGGGGTGGGGGGCCCACTACGAGCAGTACTTC.